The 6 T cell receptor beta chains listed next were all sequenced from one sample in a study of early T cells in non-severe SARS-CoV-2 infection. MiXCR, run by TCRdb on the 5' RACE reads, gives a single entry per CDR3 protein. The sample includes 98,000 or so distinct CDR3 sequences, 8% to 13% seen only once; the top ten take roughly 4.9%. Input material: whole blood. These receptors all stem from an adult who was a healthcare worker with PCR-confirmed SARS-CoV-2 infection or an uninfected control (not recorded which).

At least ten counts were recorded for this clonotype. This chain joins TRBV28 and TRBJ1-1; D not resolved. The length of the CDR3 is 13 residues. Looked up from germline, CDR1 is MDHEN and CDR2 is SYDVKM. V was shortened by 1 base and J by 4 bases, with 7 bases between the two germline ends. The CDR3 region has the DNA TGTGCCAGCAGTTTATACTCGGGCACTGAAGCTTTCTTT. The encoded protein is CASSLYSGTEAFF.

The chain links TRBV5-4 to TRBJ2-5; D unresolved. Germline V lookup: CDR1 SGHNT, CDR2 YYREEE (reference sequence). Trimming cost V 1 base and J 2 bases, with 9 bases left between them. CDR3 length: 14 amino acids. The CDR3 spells CASSLSSDQETQYF. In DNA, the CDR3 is TGTGCCAGCAGCTTGTCTTCAGATCAAGAGACCCAGTACTTC. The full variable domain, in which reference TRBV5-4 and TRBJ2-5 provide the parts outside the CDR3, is ETGVTQSPTHLIKTRGQQVTLRCSSQSGHNTVSWYQQALGQGPQFIFQYYREEENGRGNFPPRFSGLQFPNYSSELNVNALELDDSALYLCASSLSSDQETQYFGPGTRLLVL.

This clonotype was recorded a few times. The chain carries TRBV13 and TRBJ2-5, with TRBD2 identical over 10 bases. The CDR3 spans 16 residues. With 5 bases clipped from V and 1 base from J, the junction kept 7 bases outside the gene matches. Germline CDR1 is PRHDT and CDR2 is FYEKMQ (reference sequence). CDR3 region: CASSRRLAGPQETQYF. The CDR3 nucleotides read TGTGCCAGCAGCCGAAGACTAGCGGGCCCCCAAGAGACCCAGTACTTC.

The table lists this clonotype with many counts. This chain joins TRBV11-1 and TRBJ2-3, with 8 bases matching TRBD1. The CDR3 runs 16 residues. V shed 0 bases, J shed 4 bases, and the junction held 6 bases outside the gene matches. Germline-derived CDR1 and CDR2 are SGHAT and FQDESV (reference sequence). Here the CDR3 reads CASSLAGRGRADTQYF. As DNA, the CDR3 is TGTGCCAGCAGCTTAGCGGGCAGGGGGCGCGCAGATACGCAGTATTTT.

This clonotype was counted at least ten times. CDR3 region: CASSLAIGQEKLFF. In DNA form, the CDR3 reads TGCGCCAGCAGCTTGGCCATAGGCCAGGAAAAACTGTTTTTT. This sequence joins TRBV5-1 and TRBJ1-4; D uncertain. The V gene's germline CDR1 is SGHRS and CDR2 YFSETQ. With 0 bases removed from V and 8 bases from J, the gap between germline ends came to 11 bases. This CDR3 comprises 14 residues.

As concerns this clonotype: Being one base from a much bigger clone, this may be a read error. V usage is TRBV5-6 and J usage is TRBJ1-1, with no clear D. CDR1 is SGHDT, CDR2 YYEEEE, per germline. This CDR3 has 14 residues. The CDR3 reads CASRDGSLNNEAFF. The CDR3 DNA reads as TGTGCCAGCCGAGACGGGAGCCTTAACAATGAAGCTTTCTTT.